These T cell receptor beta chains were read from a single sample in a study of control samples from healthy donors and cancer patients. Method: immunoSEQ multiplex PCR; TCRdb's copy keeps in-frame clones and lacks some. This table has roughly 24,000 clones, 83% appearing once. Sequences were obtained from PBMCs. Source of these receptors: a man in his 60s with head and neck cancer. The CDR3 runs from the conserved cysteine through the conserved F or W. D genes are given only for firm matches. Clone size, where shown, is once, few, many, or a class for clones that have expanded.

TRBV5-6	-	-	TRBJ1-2	TGTGCCAGCAGCTTGGAGGCCCGTAACTATGGCTACACCTTC	CASSLEARNYGYTF
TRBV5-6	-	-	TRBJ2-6	TGTGCCAGCAGCCAGGGACACGTCCAGGGCAGTGGGGCCAACGTCCTGACTTTC	CASSQGHVQGSGANVLTF
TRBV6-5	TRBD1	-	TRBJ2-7	TGTGCCAGCAGTATTCTGGACAGGGACGAGCAGTACTTC	CASSILDRDEQYF
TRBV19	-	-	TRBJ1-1	TGTGCCAGTAGTGGCCGGGCCCAGGAACCCACTGAAGCTTTCTTT	CASSGRAQEPTEAFF
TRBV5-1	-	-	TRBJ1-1	TGCGCCAGCAGCTTGGTCGGGGAGGGCACTGAAGCTTTCTTT	CASSLVGEGTEAFF
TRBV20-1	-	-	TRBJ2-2	TGCAGTGCTAGTGCCCCAGGGAACACCGGGGAGCTGTTTTTT	CSASAPGNTGELFF
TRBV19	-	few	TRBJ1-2	TGTGCCAGTAGTCCCCTGGTGGACAGCACTAACTATGGCTACACCTTC	CASSPLVDSTNYGYTF
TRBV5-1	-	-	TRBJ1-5	TGCGCCAGCAGCTCGTCCGGGACTCGGGGGCAGCCCCAGCATTTT	CASSSSGTRGQPQHF
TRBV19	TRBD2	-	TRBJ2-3	TGTGCCAGTAGTACCCGGACATTAGCGGGAGGGAGCACAGATACGCAGTATTTT	CASSTRTLAGGSTDTQYF
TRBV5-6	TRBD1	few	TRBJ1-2	TGTGCCAGCTCGGGCAGACAGGGGAACTATGGCTACACCTTC	CASSGRQGNYGYTF
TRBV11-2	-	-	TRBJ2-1	TGTGCCAGCAGCTTAAGGGAGATGAGCTCCTACAATGAGCAGTTCTTC	CASSLREMSSYNEQFF
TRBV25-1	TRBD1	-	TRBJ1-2	TGTGCCAGCAGTGTGGACAGGGAAAACTATGGCTACACCTTC	CASSVDRENYGYTF
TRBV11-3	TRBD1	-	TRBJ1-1	TGTGCCAGCAAACTTAGGGGGCTCGTGAACACTGAAGCTTTCTTT	CASKLRGLVNTEAFF
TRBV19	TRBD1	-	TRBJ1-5	TGTGCCAGTAGTACCGGACAGGGAGGTTGGGACAATCAGCCCCAGCATTTT	CASSTGQGGWDNQPQHF
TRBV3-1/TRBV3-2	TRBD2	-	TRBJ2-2	TGTGCCAGCAGCCTTAGCGGGGCGAGCACCGGGGAGCTGTTTTTT	CASSLSGASTGELFF
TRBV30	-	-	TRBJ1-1	TGTGCCTGGAGTTTTCTCCGGGGCCCGGGGACTGAAGCTTTCTTT	CAWSFLRGPGTEAFF
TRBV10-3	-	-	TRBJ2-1	TGTGCCACCGTCCTGGACAACTCCTACAATGAGCAGTTCTTC	CATVLDNSYNEQFF
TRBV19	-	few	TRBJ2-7	TGTGCCAGTAGACCCCGGGACGGTGCCTACGAGCAGTACTTC	CASRPRDGAYEQYF
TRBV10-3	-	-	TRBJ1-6	TGTGCCATCAGTGGGAGGGGCTCCTATAATTCACCCCTCCACTTT	CAISGRGSYNSPLHF
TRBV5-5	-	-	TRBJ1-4	TGTGCCAGCAGGCCTCAGGGCTCAAGAGATGAAAAACTGTTTTTT	CASRPQGSRDEKLFF
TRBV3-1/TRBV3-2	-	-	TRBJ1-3	TGTGCCAGCAGCCACCACCGACAGCACTCTGGAAACACCATATATTTT	CASSHHRQHSGNTIYF
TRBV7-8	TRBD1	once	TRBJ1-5	TGTGCCAGCAGCTTTGGACAGGGAGGACAGCCCCAGCATTTT	CASSFGQGGQPQHF
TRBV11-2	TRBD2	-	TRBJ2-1	TGTGCCAGCAGCGTTAGCGGGGTCGATCTAGGTCCGCAGTTCTTC	CASSVSGVDLGPQFF
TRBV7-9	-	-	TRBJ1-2	TGTGCCAGCAGGGCTTCAGGGGTCCGTGGCTACACCTTC	CASRASGVRGYTF
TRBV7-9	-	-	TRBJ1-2	TGTGCCAGCAGCTTATGGGCCGAGTATAACTATGGCTACACCTTC	CASSLWAEYNYGYTF
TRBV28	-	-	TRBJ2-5	TGTGCCAGCAGTTTAATGGGCGTTCAAGAGACCCAGTACTTC	CASSLMGVQETQYF